One and the same sample provided the 30 T cell receptor beta chains below, sequenced in a study of T cell responses to AZD1222 COVID-19 vaccine. The assay was immunoSEQ multiplex PCR, and TCRdb's table has in-frame clones only and misses some. The data show about 180,000 clones, around 93% seen once. The sample in question was peripheral blood, obtained 28 days after the second dose of the MenACWY control vaccine. The receptors stem from an adult who received the MenACWY meningococcal vaccine as a control.

The CDR3 reads CASSSRLANQETQYF. CDR3 DNA: TGTGCCAGCAGCTCGAGACTGGCAAATCAAGAGACCCAGTACTTC. The rearrangement joins TRBV5-4 to TRBJ2-5; no firm D call. The CDR3 runs to 15 residues. Trimming left V 3 bases short and J 2 bases short, with 14 bases between. In germline, CDR1 is SGHNT, CDR2 YYREEE (reference sequence).

The chain employs TRBV10-3 and TRBJ1-1, with 11 nucleotides matching TRBD1. Germline CDR1 ENHRY, CDR2 SYGVKD. J was trimmed by 3 bases and V by 6 bases; bases with no gene match: 9. The CDR3 length is 16 residues. DNA for the CDR3: TGTGCCATCAGCGCTTACGGACAGGGGGCGGACACTGAAGCTTTCTTT. This gives the protein CAISAYGQGADTEAFF.

The chain uses TRBV18 and TRBJ1-1; possibly TRBD1 for D (6 bases). The CDR3 totals 17 residues. V was pared by 4 bases and J by 1 base, with 19 bases between. Germline CDR1 and CDR2: KGHSH and LQKENI. CDR3 nucleotides: TGTGCCAGCTCACTGTACTTCAAACAGGGCCCGAACACTGAAGCTTTCTTT. It yields the protein CASSLYFKQGPNTEAFF. Filled out from reference TRBV18 and TRBJ1-1, the complete variable domain reads NAGVMQNPRHLVRRRGQEARLRCSPMKGHSHVYWYRQLPEEGLKFMVYLQKENIIDESGMPKERFSAEFPKEGPSILRIQQVVRGDSAAYFCASSLYFKQGPNTEAFFGQGTRLTVV.

The genes are TRBV6-5 and TRBJ2-7; weak D call: TRBD1 (5 bases). This CDR3 is 14 amino acids long. The germline CDR1 and CDR2 sequences are MNHEY and SVGAGI. V lost 7 bases to trimming and J lost 3 bases, with 16 bases between them. The CDR3 sequence is CASTYHRGSYEQYF. For the CDR3, the DNA is TGTGCCAGCACCTACCATAGGGGTAGCTACGAGCAGTACTTC.

Comment on this clone: This specimen includes other DNA sequences encoding the same CDR3. This sequence joins TRBV19 and TRBJ1-5; 9 bases are shared with TRBD1. The CDR3 spans 14 residues. Germline trimming cut 6 bases from V and 3 bases from J; bases unmatched to any gene: 3. Germline V gives CDR1 LNHDA, CDR2 SQIVND (reference sequence). This CDR3 is CASSGTGNNQPQHF. Here the CDR3 DNA reads TGTGCCAGTAGCGGGACAGGGAACAATCAGCCCCAGCATTTT. Based on the CDR3 plus reference TRBV19 and TRBJ1-5, the full variable domain is DGGITQSPKYLFRKEGQNVTLSCEQNLNHDAMYWYRQDPGQGLRLIYYSQIVNDFQKGDIAEGYSVSREKKESFPLTVTSAQKNPTAFYLCASSGTGNNQPQHFGDGTRLSIL.

The CDR3 DNA reads as TGTGCCGGGGACAGGGGCGACAGGCAGCCCCAGCATTTT. It translates to CAGDRGDRQPQHF. The chain couples TRBV30 to TRBJ1-5; 10 bases are a match to TRBD1. Germline V gene data show CDR1 as GTSNPN and CDR2 as SVGIG (reference sequence). With V trimmed by 8 bases and J by 7 bases, 8 bases remained unmatched. This CDR3 comprises 13 residues.

The table lists this clone with a count of one. J is TRBJ2-5 and V is TRBV7-9; no reliable D call. The CDR3 loop spans 11 amino acids. CDR1 is SEHNR and CDR2 is FQNEAQ in the germline V gene (reference sequence). The V end lost 2 bases, the J end lost 4 bases, and 2 bases lay between the germline ends. This CDR3 reads CASSLTETQYF. The CDR3 DNA reads TGTGCCAGCAGCTTAACAGAGACCCAGTACTTC.

The rearrangement joins TRBV10-1 to TRBJ1-4, with D tentatively TRBD1 (6 bases). V was clipped by 5 bases and J by 8 bases, with 12 bases between them. The germline CDR1 and CDR2 sequences are WNHNN and SYGVQD (reference sequence). The CDR3 consists of 13 residues. CDR3 nucleotides: TGCGCCAGCAGTTTTGGGACAAGGGAAAAACTGTTTTTT. Residues: CASSFGTREKLFF.

The gene calls are TRBV6-5 and TRBJ1-1; 8 nucleotides agree with TRBD1. J lost 7 bases, V lost 0 bases, and 4 bases had no gene match. This CDR3 spans 14 amino acids. The germline CDR1 and CDR2 sequences are MNHEY and SVGAGI. CDR3 DNA sequence: TGTGCCAGCAGTTACTCGAGAACAGGGGGTGAAGCTTTCTTT. It specifies CASSYSRTGGEAFF.

This chain joins TRBV21-1 and TRBJ1-6; the DNA was not compared with TRBD1, the D call given in the table. TRBV21-1 is a pseudogene. The CDR3 runs 15 residues. The CDR3 sequence: CASSKVTGDNSPLHF. The DNA for the CDR3 is TGTGCCAGCAGCAAAGTCACAGGGGATAATTCACCCCTCCACTTT.

The chain couples TRBV12-3 or TRBV12-4 to TRBJ2-5; no firm D call. This CDR3 contains 11 residues. Trimming stripped 4 bases from V and 5 bases from J, with 5 bases between. The CDR3 DNA reads as TGTGCCAGCAGTTCCGGTGAGACCCAGTACTTC. Protein: CASSSGETQYF.

For the CDR3, the DNA is TGTGCCAGTAGTGCCCCAGGGGGCGACTATGGCTACACCTTC. It yields the protein CASSAPGGDYGYTF. V is TRBV19 and J is TRBJ1-2, with TRBD1 matching 8 bases. The CDR3 length is 14 residues. V shed 5 bases and J 3 bases; nucleotides not matched to a gene: 5. CDR1 LNHDA and CDR2 SQIVND come from the germline V gene (reference sequence).

The V gene is TRBV3-1 (or the pseudogene TRBV3-2), the J gene TRBJ1-1; D perhaps matches TRBD1 (5 bases). Germline-derived CDR1 and CDR2 are LGHDT and YNNKEL (reference sequence). Deletions cut 4 bases from V and 9 bases from J, with 15 bases between. The CDR3 is 13 amino acids. CDR3 coding DNA: TGTGCCAGCAGCCCCTTCCGGGGGACCCAAGCTTTCTTT. Its protein is CASSPFRGTQAFF.

The chain has TRBV3-1 (or the pseudogene TRBV3-2) and TRBJ1-1; D perhaps matches TRBD1 (5 bases). This CDR3 spans 14 amino acids. Germline CDR1 LGHDT, CDR2 YNNKEL (reference sequence). V dropped 2 bases and J dropped 6 bases, with 13 bases sitting between them. The CDR3 reads CASSQRTTQPEAFF. For the CDR3, the DNA is TGTGCCAGCAGCCAACGGACAACCCAGCCTGAAGCTTTCTTT.

The rearrangement joins TRBV7-9 to TRBJ1-1, with D possibly being TRBD1 (5 bases). CDR1 is SEHNR and CDR2 is FQNEAQ in the germline V gene (reference sequence). The CDR3 is 15 residues long. The V end lost 1 base, the J end lost 0 bases, and 9 bases lay between the germline ends. In DNA, the CDR3 is TGTGCCAGCAGCTTAGTTACAGGCCTGAACACTGAAGCTTTCTTT. This sequence encodes CASSLVTGLNTEAFF.

This rearrangement joins TRBV23-1 to TRBJ2-7; D tentatively reads TRBD1 or TRBD2 (5 bases each). TRBV23-1 qualifies as an ORF whose function is uncertain. The V gene lost 2 bases and the J gene lost 6 bases, with 26 bases spanning the gap. This CDR3 has 18 amino acids. CDR3 sequence: CASSQQDGTAFRVAEQYF. CDR3 bases: TGCGCCAGCAGTCAACAGGACGGGACCGCTTTTAGGGTGGCCGAGCAGTACTTC.

CDR3 sequence reads: CANRGRGHYEQYF. The DNA of the CDR3 is TGTGCCAACAGAGGCAGGGGGCACTACGAGCAGTACTTC. J is TRBJ2-7 and V is TRBV5-6; TRBD1 matches 8 bases. Trimming took 9 bases from V and 3 from J; bases not matched to a gene: 8. The CDR3 length is 13 residues. CDR1 and CDR2 from the germline V gene are SGHDT and YYEEEE.

This rearrangement joins TRBV6-5 to TRBJ2-7; 10 bases are shared with TRBD1. The V and J ends lost 5 bases and 2 bases, in that order; junction bases with no gene match: 6. CDR1 is MNHEY and CDR2 is SVGAGI in the germline V gene. The CDR3 totals 15 residues. CDR3 sequence (DNA): TGTGCCAGCAGTCCCGGGACAGGGGATCCCTACGAGCAGTACTTC. Protein product: CASSPGTGDPYEQYF.

As regards this clone: The sample holds other DNA sequences that translate to the same CDR3. The V gene is TRBV30, the J gene TRBJ1-5, with D maybe TRBD1 (6 bases). Deletions cut 3 bases from V and 4 bases from J, with 10 bases between. The CDR3 is made up of 13 amino acids. Germline loops: CDR1 GTSNPN, CDR2 SVGIG (reference sequence). CDR3 nucleotides: TGTGCCTGGAGCAGGGACACTAATCAGCCCCAGCATTTT. Translation: CAWSRDTNQPQHF.

V is TRBV18 and J is TRBJ1-1; possibly TRBD1 for D (5 bases). The germline V gene has CDR1 KGHSH and CDR2 LQKENI. The CDR3 is made up of 14 amino acids. The V gene lost 4 bases and the J gene lost 1 base, with 10 bases spanning the gap. The CDR3 DNA follows: TGTGCCAGCTCACATAAGGGGTGGAACACTGAAGCTTTCTTT. It yields the protein CASSHKGWNTEAFF.

The chain combines TRBV7-9 with TRBJ2-5; 8 nucleotides agree with TRBD2. In germline, CDR1 is SEHNR, CDR2 FQNEAQ (reference sequence). This CDR3 is 14 amino acids long. V dropped 5 bases and J dropped 4; count of bases not matched to a gene: 6. The CDR3 loop reads CASSPGGAGETQYF. DNA for the CDR3: TGTGCCAGCAGCCCCGGGGGGGCCGGAGAGACCCAGTACTTC.

The V gene is TRBV18, the J gene TRBJ2-7, with D possibly being TRBD1 (6 bases). The CDR3 runs to 14 residues. CDR1 and CDR2 from the germline V gene are KGHSH and LQKENI. The V end lost 4 bases, the J end lost 3 bases, and 13 bases lay between the germline ends. CDR3 residues: CASSRAEGGYEQYF. The CDR3 bases are TGTGCCAGCTCACGGGCGGAAGGGGGCTACGAGCAGTACTTC.

The rearrangement links TRBV10-3 to TRBJ1-1; TRBD1 is a possible D gene (6 bases). Germline values: CDR1 ENHRY, CDR2 SYGVKD. The CDR3 extends over 16 amino acids. Trimming removed 0 bases at V and 1 base at J, with 12 bases between. CDR3 bases: TGTGCCATCAGTGAGTCGATGGGGGCTGCGAACACTGAAGCTTTCTTT. It specifies CAISESMGAANTEAFF.

This rearrangement joins TRBV7-2 to TRBJ2-1; 11 bases align to TRBD1. This CDR3 contains 17 residues. From germline, CDR1 is SGHTA and CDR2 FQGNSA. V gave up 2 bases and J gave up 5 bases; unmatched junction bases: 8. In DNA, the CDR3 is TGTGCCAGCAGCTTACGGGCCGGGACAGGGGGAAACAATGAGCAGTTCTTC. Amino acid sequence: CASSLRAGTGGNNEQFF.

V usage is TRBV12-3 or TRBV12-4 and J usage is TRBJ2-1; D is uncertain. With 1 base removed from V and 9 bases from J, the gap between germline ends came to 10 bases. CDR3 length: 13 residues. Here the CDR3 reads CASSLGTGLEQFF. CDR3 nucleotides: TGTGCCAGCAGTTTAGGAACTGGTCTTGAGCAGTTCTTC.

This clone was seen just once. V usage is TRBV18 and J usage is TRBJ1-1; D call uncertain. Per germline, CDR1 KGHSH and CDR2 LQKENI. V lost 2 bases and J lost 1, with 20 bases in between. There are 18 residues in the CDR3. In DNA form, the CDR3 reads TGTGCCAGCTCACCAGGATCGGGTCTGGTCAGGACGAACACTGAAGCTTTCTTT. It is translated as CASSPGSGLVRTNTEAFF.

V usage is TRBV5-6 and J usage is TRBJ1-2; unclear D gene. From germline, CDR1 is SGHDT and CDR2 YYEEEE. Deletions cut 6 bases from V and 8 bases from J, with 11 bases between. The CDR3 loop spans 11 amino acids. The CDR3, as DNA: TGTGCCAGCAAACGGGAGGTCGGCTACACCTTC. This encodes CASKREVGYTF.

The J gene is TRBJ1-1, the V gene TRBV10-3; possibly TRBD1 for D (6 bases). The V end was cut by 0 bases, the J end by 6 bases, with 20 bases between. This CDR3 comprises 17 residues. The V gene's germline CDR1 is ENHRY and CDR2 SYGVKD. Here the CDR3 reads CAISESNWGAINAEAFF. Written as DNA, the CDR3 is TGTGCCATCAGTGAGTCGAACTGGGGGGCTATTAACGCTGAAGCTTTCTTT.

CDR3 in amino acids: CASSQDRSRFSNQPQHF. CDR3 nucleotide sequence: TGTGCCAGCAGCCAAGATCGGAGCCGGTTTAGCAATCAGCCCCAGCATTTT. The genes are TRBV4-2 and TRBJ1-5; D remains ambiguous. V was trimmed by 0 bases and J by 0 bases, leaving 12 bases between them. The CDR3 sequence is 17 residues long. Germline lookup yields CDR1 LGHNA and CDR2 YNFKEQ.

This chain links TRBV4-1 with TRBJ1-4; D is ambiguous. Germline V gene data show CDR1 as MGHRA and CDR2 as YSYEKL. The CDR3 is made up of 14 amino acids. V was shortened by 8 bases and J by 4 bases, with 14 bases between the two germline ends. CDR3 amino acids: CASRNPRNNEKLFF. In DNA form, the CDR3 reads TGCGCCAGCCGTAACCCCCGGAATAATGAAAAACTGTTTTTT.